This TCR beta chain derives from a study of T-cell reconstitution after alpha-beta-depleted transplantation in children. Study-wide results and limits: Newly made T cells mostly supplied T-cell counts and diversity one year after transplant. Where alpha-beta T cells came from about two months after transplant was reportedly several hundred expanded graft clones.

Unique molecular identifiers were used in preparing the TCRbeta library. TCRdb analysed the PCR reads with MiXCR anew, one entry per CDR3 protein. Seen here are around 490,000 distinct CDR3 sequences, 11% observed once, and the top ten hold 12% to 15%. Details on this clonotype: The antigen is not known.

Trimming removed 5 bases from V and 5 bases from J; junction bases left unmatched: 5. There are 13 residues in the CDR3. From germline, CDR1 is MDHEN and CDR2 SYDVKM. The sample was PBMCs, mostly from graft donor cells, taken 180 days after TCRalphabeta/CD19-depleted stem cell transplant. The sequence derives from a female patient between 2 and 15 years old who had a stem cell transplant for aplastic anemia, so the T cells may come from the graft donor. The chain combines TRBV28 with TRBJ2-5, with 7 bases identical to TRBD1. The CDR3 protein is CASSVQGSETQYF. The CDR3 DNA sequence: TGTGCCAGCAGTGTACAGGGGTCGGAGACCCAGTACTTC.